These T cell receptor beta chains were read from a single sample in a study of early T cells in non-severe SARS-CoV-2 infection. TCRdb re-called the 5' RACE reads through MiXCR, storing one row per CDR3 protein. This table has tens of thousands of distinct CDR3 sequences, over 4% appearing once. Source material: whole blood. The receptors stem from an adult who was a healthcare worker with PCR-confirmed SARS-CoV-2 infection or an uninfected control (not recorded which). CDR3s include the opening cysteine and the closing phenylalanine or tryptophan. The D gene is left open where the match is weak. Rows give clone size only sometimes, using once, few, many, or a class for an expanded clone.

.,TRBJ1-1,TRBV29-1,many,TGCAGCGTTGTAAGACAGGCTATGACTGAAGCTTTCTTT,CSVVRQAMTEAFF
.,TRBJ2-7,TRBV3-1,many,TGTGCCAGCAGTCAAGGGGTGCCCTACGAGCAGTACTTC,CASSQGVPYEQYF
TRBD2,TRBJ2-7,TRBV2,few,TGTGCCAGCAGTGAAGTAGCGGGAGCCCCCTACGAGCAGTACTTC,CASSEVAGAPYEQYF
TRBD1,TRBJ2-5,TRBV25-1,many,TGTGCCAGCAGTGAATTAGGACAGGGGGCCGGAGAGACCCAGTACTTC,CASSELGQGAGETQYF
.,TRBJ1-6,TRBV20-1,.,TGCAGTGCCAGAACGAGTCAAACTAATAATTCACCCCTCCACTTT,CSARTSQTNNSPLHF
.,TRBJ1-4,TRBV6-2/TRBV6-3,many,TGTGCCAGCAGTTCAGGAGGTGGGATCCTTGGAGAAAAACTGTTTTTT,CASSSGGGILGEKLFF
.,TRBJ2-7,TRBV3-1,few,TGTGCCAGCAGCCGAACAACGGGGCTTTACGAGCAGTACTTC,CASSRTTGLYEQYF
.,TRBJ1-4,TRBV20-1,many,TGCAGTGCTAGGACAGCCACTAATGAAAAACTGTTTTTT,CSARTATNEKLFF
.,TRBJ1-3,TRBV29-1,medium-sized,TGCAGCGTTGAACGGGGGCTTGGAAACACCATATATTTT,CSVERGLGNTIYF
TRBD2,TRBJ2-7,TRBV7-3,many,TGTGCCAGCAGCTCTAGCGGGAGGGCCTACGAGCAGTACTTC,CASSSSGRAYEQYF
TRBD1,TRBJ2-1,TRBV4-1,many,TGCGCCAGCAGCAAAAACTTCGTTTCCGGGACAGGGAACATTGAGCAGTTCTTC,CASSKNFVSGTGNIEQFF
.,TRBJ2-5,TRBV2,many,TGTGCCAGCAGTGGGACTTGGAACCAAGAGACCCAGTACTTC,CASSGTWNQETQYF
.,TRBJ2-3,TRBV4-1,few,TGCGCCAGCAGCCAAGTCTCAGATACGCAGTATTTT,CASSQVSDTQYF
.,TRBJ2-6,TRBV20-1,many,TGCAGTGCTAGGAAAGGGTCTACTGGGGCCAACGTCCTGACTTTC,CSARKGSTGANVLTF
.,TRBJ1-1,TRBV18,many,TGTGCCAGCTCACAGGAGAGCGGGAACACTGAAGCTTTCTTT,CASSQESGNTEAFF
TRBD1,TRBJ1-4,TRBV6-5,many,TGTGCCAGCAGTAATCGGGGACAGGGGGCGCCAGAAAAACTGTTTTTT,CASSNRGQGAPEKLFF
.,TRBJ2-5,TRBV5-1,many,TGCGCCAGCAGCTTGCGACAGGCCAAAGAGACCCAGTACTTC,CASSLRQAKETQYF
TRBD1,TRBJ2-7,TRBV5-6,many,TGTGCCAGCAGCTTGGATCTGTTCCGGGACAGGGCCTTATGGCAGTACTTC,CASSLDLFRDRALWQYF
TRBD1,TRBJ1-6,TRBV5-6,many,TGTGCCAGCAGCTCGACAGGGGCCCCTCTTCACTTT,CASSSTGAPLHF
.,TRBJ2-7,TRBV3-1,few,TGTGCCAGCAGCCAAGGGGACCGCGAGCAGTACTTC,CASSQGDREQYF
.,TRBJ1-2,TRBV7-9,many,TGTGCCAGCAGCTCCACTGAACTAGCTCCCGGCTACACCTTC,CASSSTELAPGYTF
.,TRBJ2-7,TRBV5-5,.,TGTGCCAGCAGTCCCCGCCAAGACAGGATCTACGAGCAGTACTTC,CASSPRQDRIYEQYF
TRBD2,TRBJ2-1,TRBV7-6,many,TGTGCCAGCAGCCCGTTAGCGGGAAAGTCCTACAATGAGCAGTTCTTC,CASSPLAGKSYNEQFF
.,TRBJ1-1,TRBV7-9,medium-sized,TGTGCCAGCAGCTGGGGCCAGTCGAACACTGAAGCTTTCTTT,CASSWGQSNTEAFF
.,TRBJ1-1,TRBV5-1,many,TGCGCCAGCAGCTTGGATGCGAACACTGAAGCTTTCTTT,CASSLDANTEAFF
.,TRBJ2-2,TRBV7-9,.,TGTGCCAGCAGCTCTTGGACTACCCTGAACACCGGGGAGCTGTTTTTT,CASSSWTTLNTGELFF
TRBD1,TRBJ1-2,TRBV12-3/TRBV12-4,many,TGTGCCAGCAGTTCCGGGACAGGGGGATTTGGCTACACCTTC,CASSSGTGGFGYTF
.,TRBJ2-5,TRBV18,many,TGTGCCAGCTCACCCACGAATGGTGAGACCCAGTACTTC,CASSPTNGETQYF
.,TRBJ1-2,TRBV7-9,many,TGTGCCAGCAGCTTAGCGGGACCCTCTCCTGTGGCCTATGGCTACACCTTC,CASSLAGPSPVAYGYTF
TRBD2,TRBJ2-1,TRBV4-1,.,TGCGCCAGCAGCCAAGACCCCGGGAGGGATAGAAATGAGCAGTTCTTC,CASSQDPGRDRNEQFF